This record covers a single T cell receptor (beta chain). As originally analysed: Across samples, TCR counts had a median of about 92,000 and ranged from about 23,224 to 700,000. TCRdb independently ran MiXCR on the RACE reads; one entry per CDR3 protein. None of the V and J calls come from the authors' own analysis; TCRdb made them. The profile shows under 300,000 distinct CDR3 sequences, around 7% of them singletons. The record originates from a study of human T cells and chemical hapten exposure. Documented time point: pre-sensitization, week 0. Noted treatment: therapeutic diphenylcyclopropenone sensitization with weekly scalp DPC. Germline assignment: CDR1 DFQATT and CDR2 SNEGSKA (reference sequence). CDR3 length: 13 residues. The V gene lost 0 bases and the J gene lost 0 bases, with 5 bases spanning the gap.

The V and J genes are TRBV20-1 and TRBJ1-1; the D is unclear. The material was whole blood, obtained in connection with sensitization to the hapten diphenylcyclopropenone (DPC). The sequence was collected from a man between 18 and 29 years old with alopecia areata. Some clones in this sample may be carry-over from other donors' samples. The CDR3, as DNA: TGCAGTGCTAGAGATAAAGTGAACACTGAAGCTTTCTTT. Its protein product is CSARDKVNTEAFF.